The clone carrying this T cell receptor beta chain was seen repeatedly, ten times or more. Its antigen is not identified. The CDR3 goes on 3 residues after the read ends, and that part is filled in from the germline J gene. Data came from immunoSEQ multiplex PCR; TCRdb stores just in-frame clones and leaves some out. Singletons are absent from the sample, which has about 50,000 clones. These data belong to a study of T cell clonality in common variable immunodeficiency. The CDR3 sequence is 15 residues long. V was clipped by 1 base and J by 0 bases, with 10 bases between them. CDR1 GTSNPN and CDR2 SVGIG come from the germline V gene (reference sequence). Study-wide points: Fewer deletions and N-nucleotide insertions were reportedly seen in common variable immunodeficiency TCR beta sequences.

V gene TRBV30 combines with J gene TRBJ1-3; D is ambiguous. Sequences were obtained from peripheral blood mononuclear cells. The clonotype was recovered from a person aged 18 to 75 in good health. Here the CDR3 reads CAWSDLRSSGNTIYF. The DNA read from the CDR3 is TGTGCCTGGAGTGACCTCAGGAGCTCTGGAAACACC.